This T cell receptor (beta chain) was obtained from a study of T-cell memory formation after mild COVID-19. Study summary: Largely donor-specific TCR clusters were found.

Study observations and caveats: The main location of contracting CD4+ clones was CM and EM, and that of contracting CD8+ clones was EMRA. Among clones contracting day 15 to 85, CD4/CD8 was balanced, whereas later expanders leaned CD4+.

As for this clonotype: The target antigen is unknown.

V lost 4 bases and J 1 base, leaving 10 bases between the germline ends. The germline V gene has CDR1 MNHEY and CDR2 SVGAGI. The CDR3 is 14 residues long. cDNA libraries for TCR alpha and TCR beta, carrying sample barcodes and UMIs, came from 5'RACE with constant-segment primers. TCRdb redid the calling of the 5' RACE reads with MiXCR, one entry per CDR3 protein. Of about 210,000 distinct CDR3 sequences listed, about 10% are singletons. The chain has TRBV6-5 and TRBJ1-1; no firm D call. The sequence came from a man between 18 and 35 years old who had mild COVID-19 (a few samples of this study predate the infection). Cell type and time point are not known. Sequencing was performed on PBMCs or a T cell subset sorted from them (not recorded which). The CDR3 here is CASSFTQANTEAFF. The CDR3 DNA reads as TGTGCCAGCAGTTTCACCCAGGCGAACACTGAAGCTTTCTTT.